A single T cell receptor (beta chain) is shown here with its context. This clonotype was detected a few times. Its antigen specificity is not known. Qualities for individual bases were not recorded, and no much larger clone is one base off. The sample comes from a study of post-analysis software for immune sequencing data (dated by TCRdb to about 2015). For the wider study: Disease courses on record covered relapsing-remitting, secondary progressive and progressive-relapsing multiple sclerosis, though some patients had no subtype annotation. The patient repertoires were set against about 10 previously published healthy control repertoires from donors whose ages ranged from roughly 6 to 27 years. A subset of samples was prepared in parallel using single-end sample barcoding, then pooled and co-amplified after Illumina adapter ligation. Here is what the overall study found, with its caveats: The control group was slightly older than the multiple sclerosis patient group. Multiple sclerosis patients had significantly lower normalized Chao1 diversity than controls, a result that suggests substantial peripheral T-cell clonal expansion. Strong co-clustering of samples prepared in the same batch was shown by direct clustering with F measure, prompting a batch-effect correction. Four or five TRBV segments, including TRBV5-6, TRBV5-1 and TRBV20-1, were significantly more frequent in patients than controls.

The germline V gene encodes CDR1 SEHNR and CDR2 FQNEAQ (reference sequence). Including cysteine and phenylalanine, the CDR3 has 15 amino acids. Just the 45-base CDR3 DNA is kept, in frame starting at base 1. V is trimmed back by 5 bases and J by 6 bases, and the junction contains 10 bases that no gene match accounts for. Preparation of the library involved PCR. Sequencing used an Illumina HiSeq 2500. To reduce PCR and sequencing biases, unique molecular identifiers were incorporated into the TCR beta cDNA libraries. Per 1 to 10 million input T cells, some 500,000 cDNA molecules were obtained, such that each molecule approximated one T cell. The patient libraries were prepared and sequenced using the same protocol as the earlier healthy control dataset. Within a given batch, samples were prepared together, multiplexed and sequenced on the same HiSeq lane. In the source study's methods: Raw barcoded reads were processed with MIGEC, discarding single-read molecular identifier groups before consensus assembly and CDR3 extraction. Clonotype tables were post-analysed with VDJtools, normalizing diversity by down-sampling all datasets to the smallest sample size. To correct batch-related cross-sample contamination, repertoire overlap clustering matched CDR3 amino acid sequences but not nucleotide sequences. In-frame beta chains were kept once TCRdb had trimmed the public reads at Q25 with fastp and called clones with MiXCR. Merged by CDR3 protein, the rows form single entries marked with the most common genes and DNA. In this record, the V and J calls reflect TCRdb's handling and not the investigators' own analysis. The sample table contains about 200,000 distinct CDR3 sequences; only one count was recorded for about 30% of them. 3% to 4% of the sample goes to the ten largest clones.

To demonstrate the VDJtools post-analysis software, the study profiled TCR beta repertoires from the peripheral blood of about 13 young patients with multiple sclerosis. Multiple sclerosis patients were children and adolescents aged about 6 to 16 years. This receptor was identified in a girl younger than 18 with multiple sclerosis. The sample comprised blood. This chain is built from TRBV7-9 and TRBJ1-2; TRBD1 aligns with 9 central bases. The DNA is TGTGCCAGCAGCCGATCGACGAACAGGGGGCATGGCTACACCTTC. This is translated as CASSRSTNRGHGYTF. When the CDR3 is completed using the reference TRBV7-9 and TRBJ1-2 genes on either side, the full variable domain is DTGVSQNPRHKITKRGQNVTFRCDPISEHNRLYWYRQTLGQGPEFLTYFQNEAQLEKSRLLSDRFSAERPKGSFSTLEIQRTEQGDSAMYLCASSRSTNRGHGYTFGSGTRLTVV.